This entry features one TCR beta chain sequence. Assay: immunoSEQ multiplex PCR; the TCRdb copy retains only in-frame clones and omits some. The data show roughly 2 million clones, with around 96% seen just once and around 1.1% held by the top ten. The data originate from a study of shared clonotypes between healthy human individuals. Terminally differentiated effector memory CD45RA+ cells were excluded by CCR7 positive selection of CD45RO-negative cells. Per the germline V gene, CDR1 is PRHDT and CDR2 is FYEKMQ (reference sequence). Trimming pared 5 bases from V and 7 bases from J, leaving 21 bases between. The CDR3 contains 16 residues.

The clonotype originates from a man aged 18 to 29 in good health. Sequenced sample: naive CD8+ T cells sorted from blood. The J gene is TRBJ2-1, the V gene TRBV13; D is perhaps TRBD2 (6 bases). CDR3 DNA: TGTGCCAGCAGCCATTCTACAGAGGGCCGGGGGAATGAGCAGTTCTTC. Translation gives CASSHSTEGRGNEQFF. Based on the CDR3 plus reference TRBV13 and TRBJ2-1, the full variable domain is AAGVIQSPRHLIKEKRETATLKCYPIPRHDTVYWYQQGPGQDPQFLISFYEKMQSDKGSIPDRFSAQQFSDYHSELNMSSLELGDSALYFCASSHSTEGRGNEQFFGPGTRLTVL.